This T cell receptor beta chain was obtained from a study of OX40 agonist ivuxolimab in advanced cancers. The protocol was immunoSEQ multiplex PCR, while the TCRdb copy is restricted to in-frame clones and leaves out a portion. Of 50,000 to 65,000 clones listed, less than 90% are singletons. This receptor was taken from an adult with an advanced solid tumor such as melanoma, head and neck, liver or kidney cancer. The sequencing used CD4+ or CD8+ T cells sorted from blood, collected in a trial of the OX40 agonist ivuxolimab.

The CDR3 spells CASSGDGYQPQHF. DNA for the CDR3: TGTGCCAGCAGTGGGGACGGATATCAGCCCCAGCATTTT. This chain joins TRBV28 and TRBJ1-5, with D possibly being TRBD1 (5 bases). The germline V gene encodes CDR1 MDHEN and CDR2 SYDVKM. Trimming shortened V by 5 bases and J by 5 bases, and 10 bases separated the two germline ends. The CDR3 runs 13 residues.